A selection of T cell receptor beta chains follows, all from one sample in a study of technical replicates of blood from a handful of donors. Libraries were prepared by immunoSEQ multiplex PCR; TCRdb keeps only in-frame clonotypes and omits some of them. The table has about 94,000 clones, 90% to 97% seen once. Sequenced sample: T cells isolated from PBMCs. The receptors originated from a human donor in good health. Both conserved end residues are part of each CDR3. Each record gives: D gene, clone size, J gene, V gene, CDR3 protein, CDR3 DNA. A D gene is named only where the DNA matches it firmly. Not all rows give a size; the values are once, few, many and, for expanded clones, a class.

TRBD2,NA,TRBJ2-2,TRBV5-1,CASSSGGAGTSGELFF,TGCGCCAGCAGCTCGGGGGGAGCCGGAACCTCCGGGGAGCTGTTTTTT
TRBD2,NA,TRBJ2-3,TRBV2,CASSDLGLAGGVNYF,TGTGCCAGCAGTGACCTGGGACTAGCGGGGGGGGTCAACTATTTT
NA,NA,TRBJ1-1,TRBV7-8,CASSLGRGPNTEAFF,TGTGCCAGCAGCTTAGGGAGGGGACCGAACACTGAAGCTTTCTTT
TRBD2,NA,TRBJ2-3,TRBV4-2,CASSQAAGGGTDTQYF,TGTGCCAGCAGCCAAGCGGCGGGAGGAGGCACAGATACGCAGTATTTT
TRBD1,NA,TRBJ2-7,TRBV29-1,CSVVDRGTYEQYF,TGCAGCGTTGTGGACAGGGGAACCTACGAGCAGTACTTC
NA,NA,TRBJ1-2,TRBV6-1,CASRYHGGYTF,TGTGCCAGCAGGTATCACGGTGGCTACACCTTC
NA,NA,TRBJ1-2,TRBV28,CASRRTVDGNGYTF,TGTGCCAGCAGACGGACAGTGGATGGGAATGGCTACACCTTC
TRBD1,NA,TRBJ2-3,TRBV9,CASSVASGQEVATDTQYF,TGTGCCAGCAGCGTAGCCTCAGGACAGGAGGTTGCGACAGATACGCAGTATTTT
NA,NA,TRBJ2-2,TRBV7-6,CASSHPRVLTGELFF,TGTGCCAGCAGCCACCCGAGGGTTCTCACCGGGGAGCTGTTTTTT
NA,NA,TRBJ1-6,TRBV9,CASSVRQGNSPLHF,TGTGCCAGCAGCGTACGGCAGGGGAATTCACCCCTCCACTTT
TRBD2,NA,TRBJ2-5,TRBV2,CASNPDGGGRETQYF,TGTGCCAGCAACCCTGACGGGGGGGGCCGCGAGACCCAGTACTTC
TRBD1,NA,TRBJ1-1,TRBV5-1,CASSLGQGTTEAFF,TGCGCCAGCAGCTTGGGACAGGGAACGACTGAAGCTTTCTTT
TRBD1,NA,TRBJ2-7,TRBV9,CASSVSPGTGTEQYF,TGTGCCAGCAGCGTATCGCCGGGGACAGGGACCGAGCAGTACTTC
NA,once,TRBJ1-1,TRBV4-1,CASSQEYQGLGTEAFF,TGCGCCAGCAGCCAAGAGTATCAGGGGTTAGGCACTGAAGCTTTCTTT
NA,NA,TRBJ1-1,TRBV28,CASSPPAYRRTSEAFF,TGTGCCAGCAGTCCCCCCGCGTACAGGCGAACTTCTGAAGCTTTCTTT
NA,NA,TRBJ2-1,TRBV2,CASSDQIKAGQFF,TGTGCCAGCAGTGACCAAATAAAGGCGGGGCAGTTCTTC
NA,NA,TRBJ1-3,TRBV19,CASPSGNTIYF,TGTGCCAGCCCTTCTGGAAACACCATATATTTT
NA,NA,TRBJ1-5,TRBV7-2,CASSLWLKQPQHF,TGTGCCAGCAGCTTATGGCTGAAGCAGCCCCAGCATTTT
NA,NA,TRBJ2-3,TRBV7-2,CASSFRPPGVSTDTQYF,TGTGCCAGCAGCTTTCGTCCCCCCGGAGTTAGCACAGATACGCAGTATTTT
NA,NA,TRBJ2-4,TRBV6-5,CASTSVRGTKNIQYF,TGTGCCAGCACCTCAGTACGGGGAACCAAAAACATTCAGTACTTC
TRBD1,NA,TRBJ1-5,TRBV5-6,CASSQGQGQPQHF,TGTGCCAGCAGCCAGGGACAGGGTCAGCCCCAGCATTTT